This TCR beta chain derives from a study of blood T cells in healthy people across ages. A sample-barcoded 5' primer and a J-beta primer mix were used in a second PCR of about 7 to 11 cycles. TCRdb re-called the 5' RACE reads through MiXCR, storing one row per CDR3 protein. This sample yields 550,000 to 700,000 distinct CDR3 sequences, of which about 25% are seen a single time; less than 20% belongs to the top ten. V was clipped by 8 bases and J by 6 bases, with 11 bases between them. CDR1 SGHTA and CDR2 FQGTGA come from the germline V gene. The CDR3 length is 12 residues. The receptor was derived from a woman aged 70-85 years in good health. Material for sequencing was blood. The rearrangement joins TRBV7-3 to TRBJ2-1; D gene uncertain. The CDR3 reads CASGGVPNEQFF. The CDR3 DNA reads TGTGCCAGCGGTGGGGTTCCCAATGAGCAGTTCTTC.